The entry that follows covers one T cell receptor (beta chain) sequence. V shed 4 bases and J 5 bases; nucleotides not matched to a gene: 9. CDR1 is SGDLS and CDR2 is YYNGEE in the germline V gene. The CDR3 contains 15 residues. These data originate in a study of metastatic and nonmetastatic thyroid tumors. Thyroid surgery took place with no prior treatment in any patient. TCRdb reanalyzed the PCR reads via MiXCR. The sample consists of around 19,000 clones, about 10% of them appearing once. What was sequenced was blood. This TCR came from a female donor with papillary thyroid cancer or a benign thyroid nodule (not recorded which). Some clones in this sample may be carry-over from other donors' samples. The J gene is TRBJ2-5, the V gene TRBV9; 9 positions agree with TRBD1. CDR3 coding DNA: TGTGCCAGCAGCACCCCCCGGGACAGGGCTGAGACCCAGTACTTC. It specifies CASSTPRDRAETQYF.